Listed below are T cell receptor beta chains from one sample, sequenced in a study of T cells of healthy individuals. Using its own MiXCR run on the 5' RACE reads, TCRdb lists one record per CDR3 protein. The sample includes 95,000 to 100,000 distinct CDR3 sequences, 15% to 20% of them seen just once. The source of these receptors is a human donor in good health. Both conserved end residues are part of each CDR3. A D gene is named only where the DNA matches it firmly. Some rows have no size entry. The others give once, few or many, or a class for an expanded clone.

>TRBD1|few|TRBV18|TRBJ2-1
TGTGCCAGCAGGGACAGGGATGAGCAGTTCTTC
CASRDRDEQFF
>-|-|TRBV28|TRBJ2-2
TGTGCCAGCAGTTTATTGGCAGGGGGGGACACCGGGGAGCTGTTTTTT
CASSLLAGGDTGELFF
>TRBD2|few|TRBV20-1|TRBJ2-5
TGCAGTGCCACTCGGCTAGCGGGAGTAGCAGAGACCCAGTACTTC
CSATRLAGVAETQYF
>TRBD2|few|TRBV27|TRBJ2-1
TGTGCCAGCAGTTCCTGGACTAGCGGGAGGCTCGGAGAGTTCTTC
CASSSWTSGRLGEFF
>-|-|TRBV27|TRBJ2-5
TGTGCCAGCAGTTTATCGCTAGGGATTCATCAAGAGACCCAGTACTTC
CASSLSLGIHQETQYF
>TRBD2|few|TRBV4-1|TRBJ2-1
TGCGCCAGCAGCCATCATCTAGGGGAGGGGCGCAATGAGCAGTTCTTC
CASSHHLGEGRNEQFF
>TRBD1|many|TRBV5-1|TRBJ1-2
TGCGCCAGCAGCTTGGCCTATGGGCAGGGGGCCGGCTACACCTTC
CASSLAYGQGAGYTF
>-|-|TRBV5-1|TRBJ2-6
TGCGCCAGCAGCCGACAATCCGGTTCTGGGGCCAACGTCCTGACTTTC
CASSRQSGSGANVLTF
>-|many|TRBV6-4|TRBJ2-1
TGTGCCAGCAGTGGGGACGGTCACCTCGATGAGCAGTTCTTC
CASSGDGHLDEQFF
>TRBD2|-|TRBV4-2|TRBJ2-7
TGTGCCAGCAGCCCCGACAGGTCAGGCCTAGCGGGAGTAGACGAGCAGTACTTC
CASSPDRSGLAGVDEQYF
>-|-|TRBV6-1|TRBJ2-1
TGTGCCAGCGGGCCTCAGGTGGCTGAGCAGTTCTTC
CASGPQVAEQFF
>TRBD2|few|TRBV20-1|TRBJ2-4
TGCAGTGCTAGAGGGACTAGCGGGAGTGGCATTCAGTACTTC
CSARGTSGSGIQYF
>-|-|TRBV5-1|TRBJ1-1
TGCGCCAGCAGCTTGGACGGGGAGGCTTTCTTT
CASSLDGEAFF
>-|-|TRBV7-6|TRBJ2-7
TGTGCCAGCAGCAGACAGCTTACCTACGAGCAGTACTTC
CASSRQLTYEQYF
>-|-|TRBV15|TRBJ2-3
TGTGCCACCAAGGGTTCTGCTACAACAGATACGCAGTATTTT
CATKGSATTDTQYF
>-|many|TRBV15|TRBJ1-1
TGTGCCACCAGCCCAGGAGAGGGGACTGAAGCTTTCTTT
CATSPGEGTEAFF
>-|few|TRBV5-5|TRBJ2-3
TGTGCCAGCAGCAAGCCACCGGCGGATACGCAGTATTTT
CASSKPPADTQYF
>TRBD1|-|TRBV6-6|TRBJ2-7
TGTGCCATCGGGACAGGACAATCCTACGAGCAGTACTTC
CAIGTGQSYEQYF
>-|-|TRBV5-1|TRBJ2-7
TGCGCCAGCAGCCCGGGACGGACCTCAACCTACGAGCAGTACTTC
CASSPGRTSTYEQYF
>-|-|TRBV6-6|TRBJ2-3
TGTGCCAGCAGTCTTCGTGGGGGTGTGGATACGCAGTATTTT
CASSLRGGVDTQYF
>-|-|TRBV28|TRBJ2-7
TGTGCCAGCAGTTCCCCCGCGGGGAGCTCCTACGAGCAGTACTTC
CASSSPAGSSYEQYF
>-|-|TRBV5-1|TRBJ2-1
TGCGCCAGCAGACCCGAAGGGGCTTGGCTAAGCAATGAGCAGTTCTTC
CASRPEGAWLSNEQFF